The clone carrying this TCR beta chain appeared many times. The conserved phenylalanine or tryptophan is not found at the CDR3 terminus, so this likely reflects a read error. Because the CDR3's place on the DNA is in doubt, the DNA is left out and the CDR3 is given as listed by TCRdb. Genomic DNA served as the source from which two-round multiplex PCR generated TCR beta CDR3 amplicons. TRBV and TRBJ genes each had their own specific primers in first-round PCR. TCRdb itself ran the multiplex PCR reads through MiXCR, one entry per CDR3 protein. The repertoire holds 50,000 or so distinct CDR3 sequences, with less than 35% as singletons. These data originate in a study of prognosis after radiotherapy for stage I lung cancer. Germline CDR1 SGHTA, CDR2 FQGNSA. From its first to its last residue, the CDR3 has 13 amino acids.

The source was PBMCs, collected before or after stereotactic body radiation therapy (not recorded which). The gene calls are TRBV7-2 and TRBJ2-7; the table assigns TRBD1, which was not confirmed against the DNA. This receptor was identified in a donor aged 50 or older with non-small cell lung cancer. The CDR3 reads CASSLTSTGTARI.